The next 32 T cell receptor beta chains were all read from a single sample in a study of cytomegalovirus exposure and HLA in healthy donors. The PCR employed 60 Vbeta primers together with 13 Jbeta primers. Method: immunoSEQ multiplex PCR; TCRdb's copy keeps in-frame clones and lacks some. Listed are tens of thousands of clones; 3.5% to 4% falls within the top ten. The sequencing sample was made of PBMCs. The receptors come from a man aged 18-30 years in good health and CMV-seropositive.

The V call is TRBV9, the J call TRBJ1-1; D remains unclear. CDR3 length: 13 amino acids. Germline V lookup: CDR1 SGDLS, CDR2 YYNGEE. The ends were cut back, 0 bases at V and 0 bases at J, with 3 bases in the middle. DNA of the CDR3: TGTGCCAGCAGCGTAGCAGTGAACACTGAAGCTTTCTTT. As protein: CASSVAVNTEAFF.

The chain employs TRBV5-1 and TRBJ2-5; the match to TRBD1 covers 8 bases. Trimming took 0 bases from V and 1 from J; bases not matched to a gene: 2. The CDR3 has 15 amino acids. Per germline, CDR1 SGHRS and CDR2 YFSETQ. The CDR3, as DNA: TGCGCCAGCAGCTTGGAGGGACAGGCCCAAGAGACCCAGTACTTC. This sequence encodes CASSLEGQAQETQYF. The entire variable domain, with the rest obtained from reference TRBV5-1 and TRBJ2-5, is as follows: KAGVTQTPRYLIKTRGQQVTLSCSPISGHRSVSWYQQTPGQGLQFLFEYFSETQRNKGNFPGRFSGRQFSNSRSEMNVSTLELGDSALYLCASSLEGQAQETQYFGPGTRLLVL.

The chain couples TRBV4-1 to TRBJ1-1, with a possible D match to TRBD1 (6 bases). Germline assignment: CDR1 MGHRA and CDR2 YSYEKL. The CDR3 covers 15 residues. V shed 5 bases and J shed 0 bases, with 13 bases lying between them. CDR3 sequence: CASSFRDRLNTEAFF. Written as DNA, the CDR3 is TGCGCCAGCAGCTTTCGCGACAGGCTGAACACTGAAGCTTTCTTT.

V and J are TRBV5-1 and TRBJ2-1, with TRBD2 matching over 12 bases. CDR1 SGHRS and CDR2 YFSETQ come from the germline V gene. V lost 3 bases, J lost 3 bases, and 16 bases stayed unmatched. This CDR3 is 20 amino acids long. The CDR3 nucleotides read TGCGCCAGCAGCTCACCTGAGACTAGCGGGAGTGGCGGGGGCTACAATGAGCAGTTCTTC. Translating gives CASSSPETSGSGGGYNEQFF.

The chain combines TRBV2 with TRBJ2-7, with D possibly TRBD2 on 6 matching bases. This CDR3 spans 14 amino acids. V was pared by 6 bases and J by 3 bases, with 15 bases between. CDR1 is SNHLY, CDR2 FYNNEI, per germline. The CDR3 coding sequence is TGTGCCAGCAGGGCGGGACGAGAACTCTACGAGCAGTACTTC. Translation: CASRAGRELYEQYF.

In DNA form, the CDR3 reads TGTGCCAGCGGAACAGGGACCCACGAGCAGTACTTC. Protein: CASGTGTHEQYF. The V call is TRBV28, the J call TRBJ2-7; D might be TRBD1 (6 bases). V was cut by 8 bases and J by 5 bases, with 13 bases left in between. The CDR3 runs to 12 residues. Germline CDR1 MDHEN, CDR2 SYDVKM. Full variable domain (rest looked up from reference TRBV28 and TRBJ2-7): DVKVTQSSRYLVKRTGEKVFLECVQDMDHENMFWYRQDPGLGLRLIYFSYDVKMKEKGDIPEGYSVSREKKERFSLILESASTNQTSMYLCASGTGTHEQYFGPGTRLTVT.

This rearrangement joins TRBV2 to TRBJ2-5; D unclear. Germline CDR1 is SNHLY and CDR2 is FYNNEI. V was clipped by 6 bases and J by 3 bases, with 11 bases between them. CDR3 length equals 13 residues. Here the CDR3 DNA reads TGTGCCAGCAGGGATGACTCAAAAGAGACCCAGTACTTC. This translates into CASRDDSKETQYF.

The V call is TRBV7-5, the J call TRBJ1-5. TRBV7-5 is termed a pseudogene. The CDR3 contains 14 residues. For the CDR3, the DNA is TGTGTCAGAAGCCCCCGGTGGTTCTATCAGCCCCAGCATTTT. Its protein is CVRSPRWFYQPQHF.

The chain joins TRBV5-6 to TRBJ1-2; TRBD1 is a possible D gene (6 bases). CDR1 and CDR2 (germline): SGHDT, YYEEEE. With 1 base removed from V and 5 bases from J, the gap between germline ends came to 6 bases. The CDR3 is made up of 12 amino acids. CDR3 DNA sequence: TGTGCCAGCAGCTTGAGGGGGTATGGCTACACCTTC. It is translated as CASSLRGYGYTF.

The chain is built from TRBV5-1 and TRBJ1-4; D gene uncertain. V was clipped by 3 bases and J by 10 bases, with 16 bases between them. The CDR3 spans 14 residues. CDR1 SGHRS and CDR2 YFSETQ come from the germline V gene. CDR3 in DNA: TGCGCCAGCAGCTGGGAGGGCTATTCAGGAAAACTGTTTTTT. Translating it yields CASSWEGYSGKLFF.

CDR3 sequence reads: CATRGRGPRNPPYQPQHF. The CDR3, as DNA: TGTGCCACCAGGGGCAGGGGGCCCAGAAATCCCCCATATCAGCCCCAGCATTTT. The chain employs TRBV10-3 and TRBJ1-5; 8 bases agree with TRBD1. The ends lost 10 bases at V and 5 bases at J; junction bases unmatched: 22. Germline assignment: CDR1 ENHRY and CDR2 SYGVKD. CDR3 length equals 18 residues.

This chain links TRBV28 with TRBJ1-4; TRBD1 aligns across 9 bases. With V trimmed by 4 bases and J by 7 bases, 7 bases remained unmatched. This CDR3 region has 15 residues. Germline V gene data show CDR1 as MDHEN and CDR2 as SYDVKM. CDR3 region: CASSYKGQGTEKLFF. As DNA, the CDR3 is TGTGCCAGCAGTTATAAGGGACAGGGCACTGAAAAACTGTTTTTT.

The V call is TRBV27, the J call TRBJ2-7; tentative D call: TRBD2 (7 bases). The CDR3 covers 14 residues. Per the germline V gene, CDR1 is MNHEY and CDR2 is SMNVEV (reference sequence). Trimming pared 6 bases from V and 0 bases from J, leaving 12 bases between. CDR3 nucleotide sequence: TGTGCCAGCAGGGGGGGGCAGTACTCCTACGAGCAGTACTTC. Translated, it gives CASRGGQYSYEQYF.

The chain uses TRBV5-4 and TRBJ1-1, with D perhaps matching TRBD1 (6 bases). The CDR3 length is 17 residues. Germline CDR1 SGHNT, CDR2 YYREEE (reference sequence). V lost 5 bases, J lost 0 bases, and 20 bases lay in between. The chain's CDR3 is CASRLGASGHLNTEAFF. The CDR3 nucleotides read TGTGCCAGCAGACTCGGTGCCTCGGGACACCTGAACACTGAAGCTTTCTTT.

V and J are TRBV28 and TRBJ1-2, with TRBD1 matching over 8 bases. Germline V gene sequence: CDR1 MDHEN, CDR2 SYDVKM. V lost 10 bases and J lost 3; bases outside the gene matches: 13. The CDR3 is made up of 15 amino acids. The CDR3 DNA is TGTGCCATCCCGAAACACCAGGGGGCTGACTATGGCTACACCTTC. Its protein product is CAIPKHQGADYGYTF.

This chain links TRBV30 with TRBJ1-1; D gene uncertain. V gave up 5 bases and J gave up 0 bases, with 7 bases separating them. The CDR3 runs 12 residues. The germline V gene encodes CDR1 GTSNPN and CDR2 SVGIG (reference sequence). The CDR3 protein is CAWQNMNTEAFF. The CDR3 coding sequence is TGTGCCTGGCAAAACATGAACACTGAAGCTTTCTTT.

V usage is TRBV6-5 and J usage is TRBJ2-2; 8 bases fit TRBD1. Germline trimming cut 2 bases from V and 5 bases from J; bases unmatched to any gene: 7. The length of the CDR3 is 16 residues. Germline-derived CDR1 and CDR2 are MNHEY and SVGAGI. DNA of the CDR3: TGTGCCAGCAGTTACATGGCAGGGGGCCTAACCGGGGAGCTGTTTTTT. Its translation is CASSYMAGGLTGELFF.

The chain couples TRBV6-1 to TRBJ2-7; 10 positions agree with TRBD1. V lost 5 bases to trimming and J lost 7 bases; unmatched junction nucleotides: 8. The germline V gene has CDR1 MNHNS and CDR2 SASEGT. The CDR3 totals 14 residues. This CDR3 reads CASSSGTGVREQYF. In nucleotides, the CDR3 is TGTGCCAGCAGTTCGGGGACAGGGGTTCGAGAGCAGTACTTC.

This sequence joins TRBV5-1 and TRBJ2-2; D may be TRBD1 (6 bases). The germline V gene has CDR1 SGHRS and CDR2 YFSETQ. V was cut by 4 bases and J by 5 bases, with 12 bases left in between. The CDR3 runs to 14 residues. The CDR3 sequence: CASSPGHATGELFF. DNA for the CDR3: TGCGCCAGCAGCCCGGGACACGCAACCGGGGAGCTGTTTTTT.

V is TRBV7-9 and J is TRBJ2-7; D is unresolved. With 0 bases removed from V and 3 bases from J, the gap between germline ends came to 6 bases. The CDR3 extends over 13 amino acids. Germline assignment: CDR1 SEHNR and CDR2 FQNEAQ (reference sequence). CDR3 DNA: TGTGCCAGCAGCTTAGCCTTTTTCTACGAGCAGTACTTC. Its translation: CASSLAFFYEQYF.

The CDR3 coding sequence is TGTGCCAGCCTATCTTTAGATACGCAGTATTTT. Its translation is CASLSLDTQYF. The chain is built from TRBV28 and TRBJ2-3; D is ambiguous. Germline V gene sequence: CDR1 MDHEN, CDR2 SYDVKM. The CDR3 runs 11 residues. V gave up 8 bases and J gave up 5 bases, with 8 bases separating them.

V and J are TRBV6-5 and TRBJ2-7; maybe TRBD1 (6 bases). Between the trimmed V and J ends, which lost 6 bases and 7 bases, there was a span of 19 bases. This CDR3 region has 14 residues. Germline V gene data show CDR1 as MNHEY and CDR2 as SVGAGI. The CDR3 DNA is TGTGCCAGCAGACCGGCACAGGGCCACTTAGAGCAGTACTTC. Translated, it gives CASRPAQGHLEQYF.

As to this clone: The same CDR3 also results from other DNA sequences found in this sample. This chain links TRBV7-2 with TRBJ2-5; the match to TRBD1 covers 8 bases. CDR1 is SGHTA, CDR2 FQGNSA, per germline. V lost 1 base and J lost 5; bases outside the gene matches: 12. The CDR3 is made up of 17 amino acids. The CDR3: CASSLGWRGQGQETQYF. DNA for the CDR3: TGTGCCAGCAGCTTAGGATGGAGAGGACAGGGACAGGAGACCCAGTACTTC.

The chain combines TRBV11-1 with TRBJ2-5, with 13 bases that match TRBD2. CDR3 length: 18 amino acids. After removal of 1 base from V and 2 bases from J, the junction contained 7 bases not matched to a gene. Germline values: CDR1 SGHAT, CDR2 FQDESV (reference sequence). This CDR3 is CASSLGLAGGRLQETQYF. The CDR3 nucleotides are TGTGCCAGCAGCTTAGGACTAGCGGGGGGCCGCCTTCAAGAGACCCAGTACTTC.

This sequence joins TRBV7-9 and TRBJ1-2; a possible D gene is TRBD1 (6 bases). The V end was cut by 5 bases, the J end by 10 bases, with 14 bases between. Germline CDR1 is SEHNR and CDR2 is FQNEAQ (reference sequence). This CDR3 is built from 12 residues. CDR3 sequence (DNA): TGTGCCAGCAGCCCTATTACAGGGTACTACACCTTC. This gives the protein CASSPITGYYTF.

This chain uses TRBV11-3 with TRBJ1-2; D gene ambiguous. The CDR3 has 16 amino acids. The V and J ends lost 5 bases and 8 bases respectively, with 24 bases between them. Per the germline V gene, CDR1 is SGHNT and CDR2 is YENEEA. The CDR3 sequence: CASSPRTGMEGYGYTF. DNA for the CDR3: TGTGCCAGCAGCCCCAGAACGGGAATGGAGGGCTACGGCTACACCTTC.

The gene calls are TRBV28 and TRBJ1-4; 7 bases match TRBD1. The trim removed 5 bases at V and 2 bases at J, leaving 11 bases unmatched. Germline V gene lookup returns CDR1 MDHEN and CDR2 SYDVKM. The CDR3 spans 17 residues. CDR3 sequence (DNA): TGTGCCAGCAGTATCCCCAGGGGGGTGGGGACTAATGAAAAACTGTTTTTT. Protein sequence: CASSIPRGVGTNEKLFF.

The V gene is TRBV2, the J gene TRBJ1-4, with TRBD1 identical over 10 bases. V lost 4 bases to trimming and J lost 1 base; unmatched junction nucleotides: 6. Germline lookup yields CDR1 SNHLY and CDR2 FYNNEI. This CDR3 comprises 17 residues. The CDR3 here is CASSVSRDRGTNEKLFF. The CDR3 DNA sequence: TGTGCCAGCAGTGTGTCCCGGGACAGGGGAACTAATGAAAAACTGTTTTTT.

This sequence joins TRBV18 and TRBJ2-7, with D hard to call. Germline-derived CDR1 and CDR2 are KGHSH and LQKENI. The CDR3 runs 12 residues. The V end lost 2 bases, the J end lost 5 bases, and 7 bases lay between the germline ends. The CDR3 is CASSPVGDEQYF. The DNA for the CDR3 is TGTGCCAGCTCACCAGTGGGCGACGAGCAGTACTTC.

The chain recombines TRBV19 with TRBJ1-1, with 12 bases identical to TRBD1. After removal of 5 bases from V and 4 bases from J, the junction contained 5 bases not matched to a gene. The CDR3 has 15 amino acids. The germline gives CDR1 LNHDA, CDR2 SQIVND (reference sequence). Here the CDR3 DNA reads TGTGCCAGTAGTGGGACAGGGGGCGCGGGCACTGAAGCTTTCTTT. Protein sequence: CASSGTGGAGTEAFF.

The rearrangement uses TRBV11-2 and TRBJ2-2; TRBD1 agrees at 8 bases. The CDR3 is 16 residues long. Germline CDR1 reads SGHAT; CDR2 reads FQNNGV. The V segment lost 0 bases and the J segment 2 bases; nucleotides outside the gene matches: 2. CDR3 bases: TGTGCCAGCAGCTTAGAGGCAGGGGGCAACACCGGGGAGCTGTTTTTT. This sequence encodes CASSLEAGGNTGELFF.

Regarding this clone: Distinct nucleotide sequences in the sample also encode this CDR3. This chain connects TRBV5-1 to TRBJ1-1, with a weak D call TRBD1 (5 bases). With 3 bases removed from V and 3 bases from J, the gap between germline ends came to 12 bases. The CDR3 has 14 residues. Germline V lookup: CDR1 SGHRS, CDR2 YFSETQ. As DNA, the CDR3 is TGCGCCAGCAGCTCGGACGGGGGGGACACTGAAGCTTTCTTT. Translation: CASSSDGGDTEAFF.